The rows below give T cell receptor beta chains drawn from one sample of a study of blood T cell repertoires in COVID-19. Method: immunoSEQ multiplex PCR; TCRdb's copy keeps in-frame clones and lacks some. The sample gives 250,000 to 300,000 clones, roughly nine tenths of which show up once; 1.2% is in the top ten. The specimen was PBMCs or T cells enriched from blood (not recorded which). The receptors stem from a human donor in a cohort exposed to, infected with or recovered from COVID-19 (not recorded which). The donor label of this sample is uncertain. Each CDR3 is given with its conserved first and last residue.

V gene	J gene	CDR3 protein
TRBV28	TRBJ2-2	CASSSSGTGGKTGELFF
TRBV7-2	TRBJ2-1	CASSPVVGGGAGEQFF
TRBV29-1	TRBJ1-2	CSVAVSDRGQDLTF
TRBV7-2	TRBJ2-7	CASSSLYEQYF
TRBV7-2	TRBJ2-3	CASTYRTSTDTQYF
TRBV7-2	TRBJ2-1	CASSTSSGVGNEQFF
TRBV2	TRBJ1-3	CASNEQLAGNTIYF
TRBV30	TRBJ2-1	CAWSFVRGSNNEQFF
TRBV7-2	TRBJ1-5	CASSLDPRGGNQPQHF
TRBV5-5	TRBJ2-1	CASSLALGGLGGGNEQFF
TRBV18	TRBJ2-5	CASSPGRQIQETQYF
TRBV6-2/TRBV6-3	TRBJ2-7	CASSHTGTGSYEQYF
TRBV18	TRBJ1-1	CASSPGQGTLNTEAFF
TRBV7-2	TRBJ2-1	CASGGIGGRGSYNEQFF
TRBV9	TRBJ1-1	CASSVAGQATGEAFF
TRBV5-5	TRBJ1-1	CASSLGGANTEAFF
TRBV9	TRBJ2-5	CASSVQGNPGTRGSQETQYF
TRBV30	TRBJ2-7	CAWSVASGGLEQYF
TRBV5-4	TRBJ1-2	CASYKARANYGYTF